This entry is about one T cell receptor beta chain. Its matching antigen is unknown. The data originate from a study of T cells after yellow fever vaccination. Across the whole study: Each low-cell-number fraction was prepared by means of SMART-Seq v4 Ultra Low Input. Regarding the study as a whole: In post-booster samples, most primary-vaccination clones reappeared (around 95% CD4, about 90% CD8).

The V and J ends lost 6 bases and 9 bases respectively, with 15 bases between them. The CDR3 sequence is 12 residues long. Looked up from germline, CDR1 is DFQATT and CDR2 is SNEGSKA (reference sequence). TCRdb reanalysed the 5' RACE reads using MiXCR and keeps one entry per CDR3 protein. This sample has about 320,000 distinct CDR3 sequences, with over 8.5% found just once. The sample was CD4+ T cells sorted from PBMCs, taken 45 days after the yellow fever booster vaccination. This TCR derives from a man aged 18-30 years who received the YFV17D yellow fever vaccine. The J gene is TRBJ1-5, the V gene TRBV20-1, with D possibly TRBD1 on 5 matching bases. This CDR3 reads CSAEERGGPQHF. The CDR3 DNA is TGCAGTGCGGAAGAGAGGGGAGGGCCCCAGCATTTT.